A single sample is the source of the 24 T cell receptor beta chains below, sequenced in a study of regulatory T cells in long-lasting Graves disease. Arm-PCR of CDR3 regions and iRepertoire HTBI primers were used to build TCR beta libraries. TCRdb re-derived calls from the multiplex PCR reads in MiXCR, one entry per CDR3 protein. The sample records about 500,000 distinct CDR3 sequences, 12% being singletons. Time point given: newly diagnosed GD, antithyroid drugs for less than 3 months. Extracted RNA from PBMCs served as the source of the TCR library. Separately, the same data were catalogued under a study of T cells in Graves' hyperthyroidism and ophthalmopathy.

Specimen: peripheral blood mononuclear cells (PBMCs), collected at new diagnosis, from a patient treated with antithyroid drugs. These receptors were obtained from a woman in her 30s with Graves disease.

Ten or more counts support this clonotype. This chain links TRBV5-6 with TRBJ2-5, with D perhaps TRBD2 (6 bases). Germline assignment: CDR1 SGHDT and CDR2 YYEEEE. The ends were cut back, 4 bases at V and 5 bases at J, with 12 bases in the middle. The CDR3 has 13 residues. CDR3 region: CASSRLGEETQYF. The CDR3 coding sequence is TGTGCCAGCAGCAGACTAGGGGAGGAGACCCAGTACTTC.

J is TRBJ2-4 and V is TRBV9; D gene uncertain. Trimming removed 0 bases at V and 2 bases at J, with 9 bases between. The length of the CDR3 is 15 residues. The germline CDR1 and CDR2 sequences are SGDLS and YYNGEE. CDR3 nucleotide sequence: TGTGCCAGCAGCGTAGGTCCTAGTCCCAAAAACATTCAGTACTTC. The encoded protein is CASSVGPSPKNIQYF.

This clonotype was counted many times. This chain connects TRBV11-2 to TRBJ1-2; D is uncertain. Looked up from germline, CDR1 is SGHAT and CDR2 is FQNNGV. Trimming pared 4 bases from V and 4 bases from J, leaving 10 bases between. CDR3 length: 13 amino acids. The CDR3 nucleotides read TGTGCCAGCAGCTCATCCGGGCCCTATGGCTACACCTTC. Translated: CASSSSGPYGYTF.

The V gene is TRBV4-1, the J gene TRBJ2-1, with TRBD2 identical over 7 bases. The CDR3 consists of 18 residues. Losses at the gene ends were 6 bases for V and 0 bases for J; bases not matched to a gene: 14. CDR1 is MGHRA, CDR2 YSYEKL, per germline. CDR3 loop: CASRQPGGGTSSYNEQFF. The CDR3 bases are TGCGCCAGCAGGCAACCGGGAGGCGGTACTAGCTCCTACAATGAGCAGTTCTTC.

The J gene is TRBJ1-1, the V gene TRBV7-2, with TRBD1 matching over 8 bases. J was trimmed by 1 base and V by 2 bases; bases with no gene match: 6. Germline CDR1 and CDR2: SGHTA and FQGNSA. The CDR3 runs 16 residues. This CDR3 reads CASSLRGRGQNTEAFF. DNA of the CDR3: TGTGCCAGCAGCTTAAGGGGCAGGGGGCAGAACACTGAAGCTTTCTTT. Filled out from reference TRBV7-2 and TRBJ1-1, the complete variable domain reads GAGVSQSPSNKVTEKGKDVELRCDPISGHTALYWYRQSLGQGLEFLIYFQGNSAPDKSGLPSDRFSAERTGGSVSTLTIQRTQQEDSAVYLCASSLRGRGQNTEAFFGQGTRLTVV.

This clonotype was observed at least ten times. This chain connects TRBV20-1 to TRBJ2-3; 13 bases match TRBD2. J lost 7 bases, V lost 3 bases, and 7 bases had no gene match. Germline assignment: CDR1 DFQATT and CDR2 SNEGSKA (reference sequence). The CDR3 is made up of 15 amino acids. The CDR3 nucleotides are TGCAGTGCTAGTAGGACTAGCGGGAGTCGGAATACGCAGTATTTT. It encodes CSASRTSGSRNTQYF.

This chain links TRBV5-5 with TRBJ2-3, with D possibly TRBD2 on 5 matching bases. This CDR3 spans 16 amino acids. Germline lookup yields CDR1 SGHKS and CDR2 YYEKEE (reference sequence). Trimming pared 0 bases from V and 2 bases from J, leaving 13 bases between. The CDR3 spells CASSLGLSQYTDTQYF. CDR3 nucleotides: TGTGCCAGCAGCTTGGGACTATCTCAATACACAGATACGCAGTATTTT.

The CDR3 region is CASSSYGRIAGGPEQFF. The CDR3 bases are TGTGCCAGCAGTTCATACGGAAGAATAGCGGGAGGGCCTGAGCAGTTCTTC. This chain connects TRBV27 to TRBJ2-1, with 11 nucleotides matching TRBD2. CDR3 size: 17 residues. Germline V gene lookup returns CDR1 MNHEY and CDR2 SMNVEV (reference sequence). V shed 4 bases and J 9 bases; nucleotides not matched to a gene: 14.

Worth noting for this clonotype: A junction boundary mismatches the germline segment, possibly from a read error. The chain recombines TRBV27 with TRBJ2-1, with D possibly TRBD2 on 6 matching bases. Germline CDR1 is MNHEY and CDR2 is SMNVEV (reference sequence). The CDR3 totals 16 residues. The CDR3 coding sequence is TGTGCCAGCAGGAGACGTGGAGGGAGCTCCTACAATGAGCAGCTCTTC. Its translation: CASRRRGGSSYNEQLF.

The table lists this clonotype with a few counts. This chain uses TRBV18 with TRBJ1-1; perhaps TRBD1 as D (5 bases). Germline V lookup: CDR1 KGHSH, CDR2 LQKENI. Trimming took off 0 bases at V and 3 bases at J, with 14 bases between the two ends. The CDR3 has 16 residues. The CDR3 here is CASSPPGPLRDTEAFF. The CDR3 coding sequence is TGTGCCAGCTCACCACCGGGACCGCTTAGGGACACTGAAGCTTTCTTT.

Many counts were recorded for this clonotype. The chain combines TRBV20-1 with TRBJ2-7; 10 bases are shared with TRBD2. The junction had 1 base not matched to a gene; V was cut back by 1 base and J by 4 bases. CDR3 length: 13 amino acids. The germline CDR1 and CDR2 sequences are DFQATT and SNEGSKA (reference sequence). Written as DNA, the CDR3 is TGCAGTGCTAGAGGGACTAGCGGTTACGAGCAGTACTTC. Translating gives CSARGTSGYEQYF.

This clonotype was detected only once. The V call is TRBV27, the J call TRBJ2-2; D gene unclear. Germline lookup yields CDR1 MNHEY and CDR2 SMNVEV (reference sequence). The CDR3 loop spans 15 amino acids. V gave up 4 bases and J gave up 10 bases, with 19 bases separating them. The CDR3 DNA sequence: TGTGCCAGCAGTTCCACCCCCTCCGCGATCGAGGAGCTGTTTTTT. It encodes CASSSTPSAIEELFF.

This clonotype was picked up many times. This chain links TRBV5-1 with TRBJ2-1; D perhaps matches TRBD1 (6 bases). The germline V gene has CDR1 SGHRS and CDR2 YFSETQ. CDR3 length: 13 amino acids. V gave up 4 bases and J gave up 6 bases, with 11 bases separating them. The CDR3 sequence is CASSRDRSNEQFF. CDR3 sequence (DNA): TGCGCCAGCAGCCGTGACAGGAGCAATGAGCAGTTCTTC. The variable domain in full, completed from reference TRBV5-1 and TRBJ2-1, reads KAGVTQTPRYLIKTRGQQVTLSCSPISGHRSVSWYQQTPGQGLQFLFEYFSETQRNKGNFPGRFSGRQFSNSRSEMNVSTLELGDSALYLCASSRDRSNEQFFGPGTRLTVL.

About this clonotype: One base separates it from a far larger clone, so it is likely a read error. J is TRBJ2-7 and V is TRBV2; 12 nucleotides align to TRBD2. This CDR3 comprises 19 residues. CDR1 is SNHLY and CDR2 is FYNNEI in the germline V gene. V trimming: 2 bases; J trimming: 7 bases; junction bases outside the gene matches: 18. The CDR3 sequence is CASSEPPGTSGLSYNEQYF. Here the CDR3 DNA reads TGTGCCAGCAGTGAACCCCCAGGGACTAGCGGGCTTTCCTACAATGAGCAGTACTTC.

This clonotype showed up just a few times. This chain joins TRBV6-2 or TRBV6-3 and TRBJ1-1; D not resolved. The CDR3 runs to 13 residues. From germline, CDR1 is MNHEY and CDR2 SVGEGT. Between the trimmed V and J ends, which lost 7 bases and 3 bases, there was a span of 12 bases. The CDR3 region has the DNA TGTGCCAGCATTCTCGGAGGGTACACTGAAGCTTTCTTT. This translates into CASILGGYTEAFF.

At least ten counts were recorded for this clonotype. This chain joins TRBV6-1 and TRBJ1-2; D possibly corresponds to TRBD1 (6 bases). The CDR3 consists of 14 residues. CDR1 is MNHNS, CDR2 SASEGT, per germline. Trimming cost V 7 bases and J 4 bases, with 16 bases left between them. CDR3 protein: CASTPGGQLYGYTF. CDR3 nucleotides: TGTGCCAGCACCCCCGGGGGGCAGCTCTATGGCTACACCTTC.

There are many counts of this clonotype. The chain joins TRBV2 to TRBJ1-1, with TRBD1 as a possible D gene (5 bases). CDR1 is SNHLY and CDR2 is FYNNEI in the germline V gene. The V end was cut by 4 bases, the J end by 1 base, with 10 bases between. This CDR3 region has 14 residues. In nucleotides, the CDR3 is TGTGCCAGCAGTGCAGGGACGGGGAACACTGAAGCTTTCTTT. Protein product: CASSAGTGNTEAFF. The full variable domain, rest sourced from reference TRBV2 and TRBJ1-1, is EPEVTQTPSHQVTQMGQEVILRCVPISNHLYFYWYRQILGQKVEFLVSFYNNEISEKSEIFDDQFSVERPDGSNFTLKIRSTKLEDSAMYFCASSAGTGNTEAFFGQGTRLTVV.

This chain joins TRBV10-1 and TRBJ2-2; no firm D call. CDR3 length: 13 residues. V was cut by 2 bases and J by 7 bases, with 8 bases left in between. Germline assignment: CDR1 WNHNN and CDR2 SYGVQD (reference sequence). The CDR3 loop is CASSEKNSGELFF. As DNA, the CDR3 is TGCGCCAGCAGTGAGAAAAATAGCGGGGAGCTGTTTTTT.

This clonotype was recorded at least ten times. The CDR3 spells CASSPSGSTEAFF. The CDR3, as DNA: TGTGCCAGCTCACCTTCAGGGAGCACTGAAGCTTTCTTT. This chain connects TRBV18 to TRBJ1-1; possibly TRBD1 for D (5 bases). Deletions cut 3 bases from V and 4 bases from J, with 9 bases between. This CDR3 has 13 residues. The germline V gene encodes CDR1 KGHSH and CDR2 LQKENI.

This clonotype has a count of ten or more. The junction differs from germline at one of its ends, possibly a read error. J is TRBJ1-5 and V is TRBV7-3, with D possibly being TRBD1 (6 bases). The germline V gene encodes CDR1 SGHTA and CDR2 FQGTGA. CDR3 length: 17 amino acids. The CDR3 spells CASSLSLGHPENPPQHF. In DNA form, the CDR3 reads TGTGCCAGCAGCTTAAGCCTGGGACATCCGGAAAATCCGCCCCAGCATTTT.

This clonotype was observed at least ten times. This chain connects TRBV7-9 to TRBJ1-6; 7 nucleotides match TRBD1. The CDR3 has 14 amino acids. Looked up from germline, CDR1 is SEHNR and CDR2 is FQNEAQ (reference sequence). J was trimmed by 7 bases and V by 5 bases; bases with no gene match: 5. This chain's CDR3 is CASSHGDRNSPLHF. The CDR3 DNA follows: TGTGCCAGCAGCCATGGGGACAGAAATTCACCCCTCCACTTT.

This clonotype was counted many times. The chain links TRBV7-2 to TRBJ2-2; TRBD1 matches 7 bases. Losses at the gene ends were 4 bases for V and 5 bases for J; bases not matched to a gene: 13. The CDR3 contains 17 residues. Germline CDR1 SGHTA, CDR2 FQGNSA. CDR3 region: CASSSGRSYRGTGELFF. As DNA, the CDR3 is TGTGCCAGCAGCTCCGGGCGAAGTTACAGGGGAACCGGGGAGCTGTTTTTT.

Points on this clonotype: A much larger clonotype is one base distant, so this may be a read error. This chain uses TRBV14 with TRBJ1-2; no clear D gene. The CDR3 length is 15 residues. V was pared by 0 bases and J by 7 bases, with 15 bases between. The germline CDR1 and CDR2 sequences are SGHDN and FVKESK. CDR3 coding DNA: TGTGCCAGCAGCCAAGAAGGAGGGAGCCTCTGTGGCTACACCTTC. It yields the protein CASSQEGGSLCGYTF.

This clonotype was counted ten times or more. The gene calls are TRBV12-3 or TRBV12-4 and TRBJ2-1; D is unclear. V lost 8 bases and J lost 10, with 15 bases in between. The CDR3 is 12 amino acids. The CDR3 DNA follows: TGTGCCAGCGTAACGGCCCTGGGGGAGCAGTTCTTC. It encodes CASVTALGEQFF.